One and the same sample provided the 29 T cell receptor beta chains below, sequenced in a study of blood T cell repertoires in COVID-19. The repertoire was sequenced with immunoSEQ multiplex PCR; TCRdb's copy has only in-frame clones and lacks some. The sample lists a few hundred thousand clones, around nine tenths seen once, with 0.9% to 1% in the top ten. Sequenced sample: peripheral blood. The origin of the receptors is a woman in her forties who had recovered from COVID-19.

In this sample, this clone turned up once. The rearrangement uses TRBV6-6 and TRBJ1-6; no clear D. The germline V and J ends were trimmed by 6 bases and 4 bases, with 13 bases remaining between them. This CDR3 has 15 residues. The germline CDR1 and CDR2 sequences are MNHNY and SVGAGI (reference sequence). The CDR3 nucleotides are TGTGCCAGCAGCCGACCGGGTGGTTATAATTCACCCCTCCACTTT. Translation: CASSRPGGYNSPLHF.

V gene TRBV5-1 combines with J gene TRBJ2-1; 7 bases agree with TRBD1. With V trimmed by 0 bases and J by 4 bases, 7 bases remained unmatched. Germline V gene lookup returns CDR1 SGHRS and CDR2 YFSETQ. The CDR3 totals 16 residues. CDR3 nucleotides: TGCGCCAGCAGCTTGGGGGGGACAGCCGTGTACAATGAGCAGTTCTTC. This translates into CASSLGGTAVYNEQFF.

This clone was observed a single time. This chain links TRBV5-5 with TRBJ1-1, with a possible D match to TRBD1 (5 bases). CDR1 is SGHKS and CDR2 is YYEKEE in the germline V gene (reference sequence). The V end was cut by 1 base, the J end by 5 bases, with 12 bases between. The CDR3 contains 14 residues. In DNA, the CDR3 is TGTGCCAGCAGCTTGATGGGAGGGGAAACTGAAGCTTTCTTT. As protein: CASSLMGGETEAFF.

The chain combines TRBV28 with TRBJ2-7; 8 positions match TRBD1. This CDR3 contains 15 residues. The V segment lost 7 bases and the J segment 1 base; nucleotides outside the gene matches: 9. Per germline, CDR1 MDHEN and CDR2 SYDVKM. For the CDR3, the DNA is TGTGCCAGCACCGGTCCCCAGGGGGCGTCCTACGAGCAGTACTTC. Translating it yields CASTGPQGASYEQYF.

J is TRBJ1-5 and V is TRBV28; D possibly corresponds to TRBD1 (5 bases). CDR3 length: 14 amino acids. CDR1 is MDHEN and CDR2 is SYDVKM in the germline V gene. V lost 6 bases and J lost 5, with 14 bases in between. CDR3 residues: CASRPAGLHQPQHF. CDR3 nucleotides: TGTGCCAGCAGACCCGCAGGGTTACATCAGCCCCAGCATTTT.

This sequence joins TRBV30 and TRBJ2-6; no firm D call. This CDR3 comprises 14 residues. Germline V lookup: CDR1 GTSNPN, CDR2 SVGIG (reference sequence). The ends were cut back, 2 bases at V and 4 bases at J, with 9 bases in the middle. The CDR3 DNA follows: TGTGCCTGGAGTACAGCTATGGGGGCCAACGTCCTGACTTTC. This translates into CAWSTAMGANVLTF.

The rearrangement joins TRBV10-3 to TRBJ2-6; weak D call: TRBD2 (6 bases). There are 17 residues in the CDR3. Germline V gene lookup returns CDR1 ENHRY and CDR2 SYGVKD. Trimming removed 2 bases at V and 0 bases at J, with 11 bases between. The CDR3 DNA is TGTGCCATCAGTGAGGCGGGGCCGAGCTCTGGGGCCAACGTCCTGACTTTC. The encoded protein is CAISEAGPSSGANVLTF.

The chain links TRBV9 to TRBJ2-1, with 8 bases fitting TRBD2. Germline CDR1 reads SGDLS; CDR2 reads YYNGEE. V dropped 3 bases and J dropped 1; count of bases not matched to a gene: 3. This CDR3 region has 15 residues. CDR3 sequence reads: CASSGAGESYNEQFF. The CDR3 coding sequence is TGTGCCAGCAGCGGAGCGGGGGAGTCCTACAATGAGCAGTTCTTC.

The chain employs TRBV20-1 and TRBJ2-4; 7 nucleotides match TRBD2. This CDR3 is built from 18 residues. CDR1 is DFQATT, CDR2 SNEGSKA, per germline (reference sequence). The ends lost 3 bases at V and 4 bases at J; junction bases unmatched: 18. CDR3 sequence reads: CSASGGEAEGGPKNIQYF. The CDR3 region has the DNA TGCAGTGCTAGTGGGGGGGAAGCAGAAGGAGGGCCTAAAAACATTCAGTACTTC.

The chain carries TRBV2 and TRBJ2-2; the match to TRBD2 covers 16 bases. This CDR3 region has 19 residues. Unmatched junction bases numbered 9, after V lost 2 bases and J lost 6 bases. CDR1 is SNHLY, CDR2 FYNNEI, per germline. The CDR3, as DNA: TGTGCCAGCAGTGAAACTTCCCTGGGACTAGCGGGAGGGTCCGGGGAGCTGTTTTTT. Amino acids: CASSETSLGLAGGSGELFF. The entire variable domain, with the rest obtained from reference TRBV2 and TRBJ2-2, is as follows: EPEVTQTPSHQVTQMGQEVILRCVPISNHLYFYWYRQILGQKVEFLVSFYNNEISEKSEIFDDQFSVERPDGSNFTLKIRSTKLEDSAMYFCASSETSLGLAGGSGELFFGEGSRLTVL.

This CDR3 is CASSWLAGASYEQYF. CDR3 bases: TGCGCCAGCAGCTGGCTAGCGGGGGCCTCCTACGAGCAGTACTTC. The gene calls are TRBV5-1 and TRBJ2-7; 10 bases match TRBD2. CDR1 and CDR2 from the germline V gene are SGHRS and YFSETQ. V dropped 3 bases and J dropped 0; count of bases not matched to a gene: 3. The CDR3 length is 15 residues.

The CDR3 region has the DNA TGTGCCAGCAGCTTGGAGGCAGGGGCCGCTTACACTGAAGCTTTCTTT. This sequence encodes CASSLEAGAAYTEAFF. J is TRBJ1-1 and V is TRBV5-6; tentatively, D is TRBD1 (6 bases). There are 16 residues in the CDR3. The ends were cut back, 0 bases at V and 3 bases at J, with 15 bases in the middle. The germline gives CDR1 SGHDT, CDR2 YYEEEE.

This rearrangement joins TRBV6-5 to TRBJ2-7; D might be TRBD2 (6 bases). Looked up from germline, CDR1 is MNHEY and CDR2 is SVGAGI. The V gene lost 6 bases and the J gene lost 6 bases, with 18 bases spanning the gap. The CDR3 is 14 residues long. CDR3 DNA sequence: TGTGCCAGCAGCTGGGCCGGGGGTCGCGGCGAGCAGTACTTC. As protein: CASSWAGGRGEQYF.

The chain joins TRBV29-1 to TRBJ1-2, with 7 nucleotides matching TRBD1. CDR1 is SQVTM and CDR2 is ANQGSEA in the germline V gene. The CDR3 extends over 14 amino acids. Trimming removed 0 bases from V and 4 bases from J; junction bases left unmatched: 5. CDR3 in DNA: TGCAGCGTTGAAGATCCCGGGACAGTCTATGGCTACACCTTC. Translating gives CSVEDPGTVYGYTF.

The count of this clone is one. This chain uses TRBV7-3 with TRBJ2-3; TRBD2 aligns across 8 bases. J gave up 4 bases and V 5 bases, and 2 bases lay outside the gene matches. CDR1 is SGHTA and CDR2 is FQGTGA in the germline V gene. The CDR3 is made up of 13 amino acids. The CDR3 sequence: CASSGLAPDTQYF. DNA of the CDR3: TGTGCCAGCAGCGGACTAGCCCCAGATACGCAGTATTTT.

The chain employs TRBV27 and TRBJ2-1; 15 bases agree with TRBD2. From germline, CDR1 is MNHEY and CDR2 SMNVEV (reference sequence). This CDR3 has 17 residues. V lost 0 bases, J lost 6 bases, and 3 bases stayed unmatched. CDR3 in amino acids: CASSLSGTSGRRNEQFF. The CDR3 DNA reads as TGTGCCAGCAGTTTATCCGGGACTAGCGGGAGGCGCAATGAGCAGTTCTTC.

Comments on this clone: This CDR3 is also generated by other DNA sequences in the sample. The chain combines TRBV27 with TRBJ2-7; possibly TRBD2 for D (5 bases). Germline V CDR1 and CDR2: MNHEY, SMNVEV (reference sequence). The ends were cut back, 4 bases at V and 1 base at J, with 8 bases in the middle. CDR3 length equals 13 residues. CDR3: CASSWAGSYEQYF. The CDR3 region has the DNA TGTGCCAGCAGTTGGGCGGGTTCCTACGAGCAGTACTTC.

The chain joins TRBV24-1 to TRBJ2-1, with TRBD1 identical over 7 bases. Looked up from germline, CDR1 is KGHDR and CDR2 is SFDVKD. The J segment lost 0 bases and the V segment lost 9 bases, leaving 7 bases of the junction unmatched. This CDR3 is built from 15 residues. The DNA for the CDR3 is TGTGCCACCGGAATATACAGGGGCTCCTACAATGAGCAGTTCTTC. Translated: CATGIYRGSYNEQFF.

V gene TRBV21-1 combines with J gene TRBJ2-1; the table's D call, TRBD2, was not checked against the DNA. TRBV21-1 is deemed a pseudogene. The CDR3 has 20 amino acids. CDR3 residues: CASRKCVLAGAPVGYNEQFF. The CDR3 DNA follows: TGTGCCAGCAGAAAATGTGTCCTAGCGGGAGCCCCCGTGGGATACAATGAGCAGTTCTTC.

This chain uses TRBV27 with TRBJ2-3; the D gene is possibly TRBD2 (6 bases). The CDR3 is 16 residues long. V lost 0 bases and J lost 0, with 10 bases in between. The germline V gene encodes CDR1 MNHEY and CDR2 SMNVEV (reference sequence). The CDR3 loop is CASSLSAGSSTDTQYF. The DNA for the CDR3 is TGTGCCAGCAGTTTATCGGCGGGGTCTAGCACAGATACGCAGTATTTT.

This rearrangement joins TRBV2 to TRBJ1-3; D ambiguous. CDR3 length equals 16 residues. Trimming pared 2 bases from V and 0 bases from J, leaving 11 bases between. Germline CDR1 and CDR2: SNHLY and FYNNEI. The CDR3 nucleotides are TGTGCCAGCAGTGAACGGAGGGCATCCTCTGGAAACACCATATATTTT. Translation: CASSERRASSGNTIYF. Together with reference TRBV2 and TRBJ1-3, the CDR3 gives the full variable domain: EPEVTQTPSHQVTQMGQEVILRCVPISNHLYFYWYRQILGQKVEFLVSFYNNEISEKSEIFDDQFSVERPDGSNFTLKIRSTKLEDSAMYFCASSERRASSGNTIYFGEGSWLTVV.

This chain joins TRBV28 and TRBJ2-1; D gene ambiguous. The V end lost 3 bases, the J end lost 3 bases, and 9 bases lay between the germline ends. Germline CDR1 MDHEN, CDR2 SYDVKM. The CDR3 has 14 residues. The CDR3, as DNA: TGTGCCAGCAGTTTTTTAGCACGCTACAATGAGCAGTTCTTC. This sequence encodes CASSFLARYNEQFF. Full variable domain (outside the CDR3, taken from reference TRBV28 and TRBJ2-1): DVKVTQSSRYLVKRTGEKVFLECVQDMDHENMFWYRQDPGLGLRLIYFSYDVKMKEKGDIPEGYSVSREKKERFSLILESASTNQTSMYLCASSFLARYNEQFFGPGTRLTVL.

The chain combines TRBV13 with TRBJ1-4; D call uncertain. Per the germline V gene, CDR1 is PRHDT and CDR2 is FYEKMQ (reference sequence). Trimming pared 0 bases from V and 8 bases from J, leaving 7 bases between. The CDR3 consists of 13 residues. The CDR3 reads CASSLGTQEKLFF. CDR3 nucleotide sequence: TGTGCCAGCAGCTTAGGAACCCAGGAAAAACTGTTTTTT.

V is TRBV30 and J is TRBJ1-6; TRBD1 might be the D (6 bases). Trimming took off 7 bases at V and 15 bases at J, with 16 bases between the two ends. This CDR3 is built from 11 residues. Germline CDR1 and CDR2: GTSNPN and SVGIG (reference sequence). The CDR3 loop is CALGQPQILHF. The CDR3 nucleotides read TGTGCCTTAGGACAGCCCCAAATCCTCCACTTT.

This clone was recorded a few times. J is TRBJ1-1 and V is TRBV18, with D tentatively TRBD1 (5 bases). The CDR3 has 14 residues. CDR1 and CDR2 from the germline V gene are KGHSH and LQKENI. Deletions cut 0 bases from V and 5 bases from J, with 10 bases between. CDR3: CASSPPYGGTEAFF. The CDR3, as DNA: TGTGCCAGCTCACCACCGTACGGGGGTACTGAAGCTTTCTTT.

This sequence joins TRBV6-4 and TRBJ1-4; D perhaps matches TRBD1 (5 bases). The CDR3 is made up of 14 amino acids. Deletions cut 6 bases from V and 10 bases from J, with 18 bases between. Germline CDR1 reads MRHNA; CDR2 reads SNTAGT. DNA for the CDR3: TGTGCCAGCAGGCACAGGTGGGGCGCTGGAAAACTGTTTTTT. This codes for CASRHRWGAGKLFF.

The gene calls are TRBV5-1 and TRBJ2-2; 10 bases match TRBD1. Germline CDR1 SGHRS, CDR2 YFSETQ. Trimming cost V 6 bases and J 4 bases; bases outside gene matches: 6. CDR3 length equals 15 residues. This CDR3 reads CASKDRGLGTGELFF. In nucleotides, the CDR3 is TGCGCCAGCAAAGACAGGGGGCTCGGCACCGGGGAGCTGTTTTTT.

J is TRBJ1-2 and V is TRBV12-3 or TRBV12-4; D remains unclear. Between the trimmed V and J ends, which lost 6 bases and 7 bases, there was a span of 15 bases. The CDR3 spans 13 residues. The CDR3 DNA reads as TGTGCCAGCAGGGAGCCCGGGGAGCTTGGCTACACCTTC. Residues: CASREPGELGYTF.

In this sample, this clone turned up a few times. This chain uses TRBV13 with TRBJ2-3; D is possibly TRBD1 (6 bases). The CDR3 is made up of 15 amino acids. From germline, CDR1 is PRHDT and CDR2 FYEKMQ (reference sequence). The V and J ends lost 3 bases and 4 bases respectively, with 14 bases between them. The CDR3 is CASSFSRGRSDTQYF. CDR3 nucleotides: TGTGCCAGCAGCTTTTCCAGGGGTAGGTCAGATACGCAGTATTTT. Full variable domain (remainder filled in from reference TRBV13 and TRBJ2-3): AAGVIQSPRHLIKEKRETATLKCYPIPRHDTVYWYQQGPGQDPQFLISFYEKMQSDKGSIPDRFSAQQFSDYHSELNMSSLELGDSALYFCASSFSRGRSDTQYFGPGTRLTVL.